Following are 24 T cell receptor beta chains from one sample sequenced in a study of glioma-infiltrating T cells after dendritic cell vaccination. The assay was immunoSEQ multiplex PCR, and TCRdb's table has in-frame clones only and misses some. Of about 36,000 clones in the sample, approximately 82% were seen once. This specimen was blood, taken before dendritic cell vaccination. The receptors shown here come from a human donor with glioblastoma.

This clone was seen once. The CDR3 sequence is CASSFERFNYEQYF. CDR3 DNA: TGTGCCAGCAGTTTTGAGAGGTTTAACTACGAGCAGTACTTC. The chain couples TRBV28 to TRBJ2-7; D not certain. Looked up from germline, CDR1 is MDHEN and CDR2 is SYDVKM. The CDR3 runs to 14 residues. V lost 3 bases, J lost 3 bases, and 12 bases lay in between.

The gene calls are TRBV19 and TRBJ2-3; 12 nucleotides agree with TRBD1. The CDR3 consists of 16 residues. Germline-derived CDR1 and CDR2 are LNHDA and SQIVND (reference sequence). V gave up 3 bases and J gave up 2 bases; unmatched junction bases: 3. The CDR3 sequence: CASSIGTGGPTDTQYF. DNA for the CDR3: TGTGCCAGTAGTATTGGGACAGGGGGCCCCACAGATACGCAGTATTTT.

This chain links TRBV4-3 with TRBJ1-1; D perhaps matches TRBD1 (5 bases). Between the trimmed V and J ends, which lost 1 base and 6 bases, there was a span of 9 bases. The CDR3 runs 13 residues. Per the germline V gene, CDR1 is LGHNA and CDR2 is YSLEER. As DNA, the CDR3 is TGCGCCAGCAGCCAAGGGGAAGGGGCTGAAGCTTTCTTT. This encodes CASSQGEGAEAFF.

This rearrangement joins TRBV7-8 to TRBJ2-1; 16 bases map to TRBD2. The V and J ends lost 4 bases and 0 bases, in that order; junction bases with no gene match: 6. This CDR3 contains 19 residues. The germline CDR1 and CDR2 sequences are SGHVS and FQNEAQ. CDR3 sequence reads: CASSSGTSGGANSYNEQFF. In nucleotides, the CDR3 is TGTGCCAGCAGCTCCGGGACTAGCGGGGGGGCCAACTCCTACAATGAGCAGTTCTTC. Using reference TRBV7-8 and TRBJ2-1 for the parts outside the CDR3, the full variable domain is GAGVSQSPRYKVAKRGQDVALRCDPISGHVSLFWYQQALGQGPEFLTYFQNEAQLDKSGLPSDRFFAERPEGSVSTLKIQRTQQEDSAVYLCASSSGTSGGANSYNEQFFGPGTRLTVL.

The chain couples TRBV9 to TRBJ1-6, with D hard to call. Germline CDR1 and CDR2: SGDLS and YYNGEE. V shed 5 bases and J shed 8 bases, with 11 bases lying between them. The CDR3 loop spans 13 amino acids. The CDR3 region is CASSPRSDSPLHF. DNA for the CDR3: TGTGCCAGCAGTCCGAGGAGTGATTCACCCCTCCACTTT.

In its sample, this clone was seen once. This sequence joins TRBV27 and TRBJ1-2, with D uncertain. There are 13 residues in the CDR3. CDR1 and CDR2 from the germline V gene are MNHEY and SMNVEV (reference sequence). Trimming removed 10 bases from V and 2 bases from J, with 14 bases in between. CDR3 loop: CATHGPGNYGYTF. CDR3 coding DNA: TGTGCCACCCATGGTCCGGGAAACTATGGCTACACCTTC.

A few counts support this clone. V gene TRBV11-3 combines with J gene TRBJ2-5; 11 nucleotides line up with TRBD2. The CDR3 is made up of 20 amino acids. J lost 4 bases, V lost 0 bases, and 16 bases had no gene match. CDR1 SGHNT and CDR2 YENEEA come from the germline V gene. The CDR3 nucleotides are TGTGCCAGCAGCTTAGACGGAGGAAGTAGCGGGGGGGCACGCCGAGAGACCCAGTACTTC. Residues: CASSLDGGSSGGARRETQYF.

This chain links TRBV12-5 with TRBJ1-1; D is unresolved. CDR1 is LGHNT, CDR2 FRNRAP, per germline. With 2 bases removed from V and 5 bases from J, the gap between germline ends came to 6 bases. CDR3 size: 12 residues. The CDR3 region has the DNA TGTGCTAGTGGTTTGCGTGAGACTGAAGCTTTCTTT. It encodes CASGLRETEAFF. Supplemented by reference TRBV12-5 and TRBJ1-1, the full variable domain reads DARVTQTPRHKVTEMGQEVTMRCQPILGHNTVFWYRQTMMQGLELLAYFRNRAPLDDSGMPKDRFSAEMPDATLATLKIQPSEPRDSAVYFCASGLRETEAFFGQGTRLTVV.

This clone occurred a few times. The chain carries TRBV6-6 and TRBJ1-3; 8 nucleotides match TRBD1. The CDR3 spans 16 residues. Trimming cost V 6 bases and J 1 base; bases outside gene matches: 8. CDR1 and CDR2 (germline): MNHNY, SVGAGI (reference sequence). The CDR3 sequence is CASRPPWTGSGNTIYF. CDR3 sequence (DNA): TGTGCCAGCAGGCCTCCGTGGACAGGGTCTGGAAACACCATATATTTT.

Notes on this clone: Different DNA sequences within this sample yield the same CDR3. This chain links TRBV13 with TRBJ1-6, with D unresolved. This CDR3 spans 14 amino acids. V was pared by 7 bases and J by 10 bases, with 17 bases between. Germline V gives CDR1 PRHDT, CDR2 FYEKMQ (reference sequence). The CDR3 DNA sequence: TGTGCCAGCACCTACGAAAAACGTATATCACCCCTCCACTTT. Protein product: CASTYEKRISPLHF.

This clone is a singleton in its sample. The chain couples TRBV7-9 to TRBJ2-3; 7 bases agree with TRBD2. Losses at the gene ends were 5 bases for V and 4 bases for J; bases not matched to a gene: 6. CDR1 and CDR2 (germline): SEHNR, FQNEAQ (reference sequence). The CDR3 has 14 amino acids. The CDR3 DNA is TGTGCCAGCAGCCCGGGGGGAAATGCAGATACGCAGTATTTT. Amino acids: CASSPGGNADTQYF. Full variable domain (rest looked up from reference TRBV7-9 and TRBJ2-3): DTGVSQNPRHKITKRGQNVTFRCDPISEHNRLYWYRQTLGQGPEFLTYFQNEAQLEKSRLLSDRFSAERPKGSFSTLEIQRTEQGDSAMYLCASSPGGNADTQYFGPGTRLTVL.

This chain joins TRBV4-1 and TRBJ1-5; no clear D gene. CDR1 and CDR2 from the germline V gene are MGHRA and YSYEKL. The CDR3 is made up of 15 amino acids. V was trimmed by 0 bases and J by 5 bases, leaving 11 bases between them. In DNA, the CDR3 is TGCGCCAGCAGCCAAGATTCACAGAAGGATCAGCCCCAGCATTTT. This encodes CASSQDSQKDQPQHF.

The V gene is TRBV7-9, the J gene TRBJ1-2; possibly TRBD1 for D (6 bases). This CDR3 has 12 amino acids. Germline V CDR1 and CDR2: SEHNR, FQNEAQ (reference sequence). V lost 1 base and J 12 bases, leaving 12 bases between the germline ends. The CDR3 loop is CASSLGDKSHTF. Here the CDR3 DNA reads TGTGCCAGCAGCTTAGGGGACAAATCTCACACCTTC.

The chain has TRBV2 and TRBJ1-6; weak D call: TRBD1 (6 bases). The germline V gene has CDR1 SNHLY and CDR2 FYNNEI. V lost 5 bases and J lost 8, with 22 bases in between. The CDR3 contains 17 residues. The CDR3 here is CASSLRRGGQTDSPLHF. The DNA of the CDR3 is TGTGCCAGCAGTCTACGTCGCGGGGGGCAGACTGATTCACCCCTCCACTTT. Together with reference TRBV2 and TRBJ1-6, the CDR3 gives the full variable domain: EPEVTQTPSHQVTQMGQEVILRCVPISNHLYFYWYRQILGQKVEFLVSFYNNEISEKSEIFDDQFSVERPDGSNFTLKIRSTKLEDSAMYFCASSLRRGGQTDSPLHFGNGTRLTVT.

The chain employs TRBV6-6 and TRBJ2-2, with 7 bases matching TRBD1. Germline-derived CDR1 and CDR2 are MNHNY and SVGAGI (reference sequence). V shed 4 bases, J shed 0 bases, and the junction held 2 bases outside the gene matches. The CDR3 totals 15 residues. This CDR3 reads CASSWTGSNTGELFF. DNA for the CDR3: TGTGCCAGCAGTTGGACAGGATCGAACACCGGGGAGCTGTTTTTT.

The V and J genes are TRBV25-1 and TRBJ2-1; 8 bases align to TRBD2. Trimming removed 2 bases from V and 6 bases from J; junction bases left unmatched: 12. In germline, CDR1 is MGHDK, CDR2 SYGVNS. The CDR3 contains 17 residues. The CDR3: CASSEKEGTSGGNEQFF. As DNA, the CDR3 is TGTGCCAGCAGTGAAAAGGAGGGGACCAGCGGGGGCAATGAGCAGTTCTTC.

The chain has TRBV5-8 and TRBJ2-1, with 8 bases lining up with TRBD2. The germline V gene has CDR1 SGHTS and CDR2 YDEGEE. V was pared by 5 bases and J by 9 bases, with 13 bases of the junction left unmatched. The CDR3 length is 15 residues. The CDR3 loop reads CASSPRGAGSSEQFF. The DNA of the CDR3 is TGTGCCAGCAGTCCGCGGGGGGCGGGTTCGAGTGAGCAGTTCTTC.

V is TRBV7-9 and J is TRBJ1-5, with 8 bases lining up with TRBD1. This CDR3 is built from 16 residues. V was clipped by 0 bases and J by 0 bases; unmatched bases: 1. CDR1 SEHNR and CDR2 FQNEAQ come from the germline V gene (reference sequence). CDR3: CASSLATGASNQPQHF. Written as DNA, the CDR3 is TGTGCCAGCAGCTTAGCGACAGGGGCTAGCAATCAGCCCCAGCATTTT.

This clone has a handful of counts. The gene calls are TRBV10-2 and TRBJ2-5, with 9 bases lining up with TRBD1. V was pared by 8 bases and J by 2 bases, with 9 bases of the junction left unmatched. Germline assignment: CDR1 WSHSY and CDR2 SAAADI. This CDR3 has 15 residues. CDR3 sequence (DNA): TGCGCCAGCTCCACGGACAGGGGTGGACAAGAGACCCAGTACTTC. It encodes CASSTDRGGQETQYF.

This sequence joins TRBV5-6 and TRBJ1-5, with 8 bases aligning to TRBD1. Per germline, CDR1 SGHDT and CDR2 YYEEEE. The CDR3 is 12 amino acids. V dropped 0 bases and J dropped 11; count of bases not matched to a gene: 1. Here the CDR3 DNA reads TGTGCCAGCAGCTTGGGGACAGGGACCCAGCATTTT. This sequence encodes CASSLGTGTQHF.

CDR3 DNA: TGTGCCAGCACCGGACTAGCGGGGGGGGGTGGCACAGATACGCAGTATTTT. Its translation: CASTGLAGGGGTDTQYF. J is TRBJ2-3 and V is TRBV27; 15 bases are shared with TRBD2. The CDR3 extends over 17 amino acids. Germline assignment: CDR1 MNHEY and CDR2 SMNVEV (reference sequence). The trim removed 7 bases at V and 1 base at J, leaving 6 bases unmatched.

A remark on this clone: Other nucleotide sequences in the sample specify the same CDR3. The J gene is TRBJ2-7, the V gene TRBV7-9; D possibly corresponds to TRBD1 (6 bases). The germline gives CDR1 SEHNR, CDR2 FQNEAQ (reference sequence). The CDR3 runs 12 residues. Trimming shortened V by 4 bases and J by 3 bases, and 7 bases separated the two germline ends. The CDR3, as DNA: TGTGCCAGCAGCTCACAGGGCTACGAGCAGTACTTC. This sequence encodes CASSSQGYEQYF.

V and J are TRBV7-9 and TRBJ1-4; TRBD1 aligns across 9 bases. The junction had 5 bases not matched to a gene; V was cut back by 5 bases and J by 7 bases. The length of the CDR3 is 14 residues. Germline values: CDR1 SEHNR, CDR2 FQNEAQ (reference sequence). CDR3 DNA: TGTGCCAGCAGCCCACAGGGGGCCTCTGAAAAACTGTTTTTT. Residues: CASSPQGASEKLFF.

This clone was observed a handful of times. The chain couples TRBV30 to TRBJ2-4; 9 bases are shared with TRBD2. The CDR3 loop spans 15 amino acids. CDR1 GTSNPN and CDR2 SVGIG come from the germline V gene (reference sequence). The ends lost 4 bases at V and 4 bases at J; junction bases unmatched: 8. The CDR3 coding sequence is TGTGCCTGGAACAAGCGGGGGGCGAAAAAAAACATTCAGTACTTC. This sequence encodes CAWNKRGAKKNIQYF.